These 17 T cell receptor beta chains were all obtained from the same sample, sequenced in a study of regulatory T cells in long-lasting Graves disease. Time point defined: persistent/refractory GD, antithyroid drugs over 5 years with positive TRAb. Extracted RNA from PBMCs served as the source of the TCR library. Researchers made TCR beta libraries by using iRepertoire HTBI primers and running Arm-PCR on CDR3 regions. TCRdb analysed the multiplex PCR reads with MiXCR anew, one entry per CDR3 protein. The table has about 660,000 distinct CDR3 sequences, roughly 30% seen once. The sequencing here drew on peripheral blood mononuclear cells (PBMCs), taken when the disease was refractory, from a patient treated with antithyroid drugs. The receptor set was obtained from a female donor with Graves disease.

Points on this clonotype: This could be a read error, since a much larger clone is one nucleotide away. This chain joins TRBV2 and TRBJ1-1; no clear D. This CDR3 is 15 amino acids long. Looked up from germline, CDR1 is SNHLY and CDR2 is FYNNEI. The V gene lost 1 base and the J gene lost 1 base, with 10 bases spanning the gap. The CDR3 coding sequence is TGTGCCAGCAGTGAAGGGTATACGGGGAACACTGAAGCTTTCTTT. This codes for CASSEGYTGNTEAFF.

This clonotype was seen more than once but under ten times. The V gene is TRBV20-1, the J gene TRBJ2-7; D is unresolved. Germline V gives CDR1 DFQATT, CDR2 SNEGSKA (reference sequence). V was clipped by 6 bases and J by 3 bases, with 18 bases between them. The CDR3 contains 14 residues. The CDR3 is CSASGTRVFYEQYF. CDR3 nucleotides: TGCAGTGCCAGTGGAACCCGGGTCTTCTACGAGCAGTACTTC.

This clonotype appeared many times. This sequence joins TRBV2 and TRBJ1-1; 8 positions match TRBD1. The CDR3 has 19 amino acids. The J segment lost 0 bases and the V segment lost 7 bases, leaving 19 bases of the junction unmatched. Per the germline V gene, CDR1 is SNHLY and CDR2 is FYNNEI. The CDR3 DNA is TGTGCCAGCATGACCCCCAAAGCCCGACAGGGGAGTCTGAACACTGAAGCTTTCTTT. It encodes CASMTPKARQGSLNTEAFF.

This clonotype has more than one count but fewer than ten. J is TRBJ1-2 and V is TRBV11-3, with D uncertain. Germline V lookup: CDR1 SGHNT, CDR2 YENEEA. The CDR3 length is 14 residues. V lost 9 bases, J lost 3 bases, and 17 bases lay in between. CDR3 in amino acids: CASPKGGWDYGYTF. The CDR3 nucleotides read TGTGCCAGTCCCAAGGGAGGTTGGGACTATGGCTACACCTTC. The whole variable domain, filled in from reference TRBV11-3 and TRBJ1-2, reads EAGVVQSPRYKIIEKKQPVAFWCNPISGHNTLYWYLQNLGQGPELLIRYENEEAVDDSQLPKDRFSAERLKGVDSTLKIQPAELGDSAVYLCASPKGGWDYGYTFGSGTRLTVV.

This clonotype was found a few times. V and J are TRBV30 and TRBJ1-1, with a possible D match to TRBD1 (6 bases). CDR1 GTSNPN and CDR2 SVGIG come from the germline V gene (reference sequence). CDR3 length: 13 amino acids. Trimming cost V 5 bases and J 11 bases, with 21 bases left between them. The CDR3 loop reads CAWGAMEGGRAFF. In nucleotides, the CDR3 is TGTGCCTGGGGAGCTATGGAGGGGGGTCGGGCTTTCTTT. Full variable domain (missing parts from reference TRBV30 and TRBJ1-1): SQTIHQWPATLVQPVGSPLSLECTVEGTSNPNLYWYRQAAGRGLQLLFYSVGIGQISSEVPQNLSASRPQDRQFILSSKKLLLSDSGFYLCAWGAMEGGRAFFGQGTRLTVV.

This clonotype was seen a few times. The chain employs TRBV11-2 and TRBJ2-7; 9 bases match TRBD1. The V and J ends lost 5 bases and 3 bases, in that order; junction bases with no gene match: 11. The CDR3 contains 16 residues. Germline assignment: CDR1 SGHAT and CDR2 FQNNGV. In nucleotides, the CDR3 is TGTGCCAGCAGCCCCCTTGGGACAGGGCAGGACTACGAGCAGTACTTC. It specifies CASSPLGTGQDYEQYF.

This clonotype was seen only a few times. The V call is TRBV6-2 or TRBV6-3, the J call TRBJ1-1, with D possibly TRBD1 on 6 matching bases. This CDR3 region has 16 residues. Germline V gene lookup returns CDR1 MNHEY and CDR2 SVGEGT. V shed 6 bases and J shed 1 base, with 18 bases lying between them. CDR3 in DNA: TGTGCCAGCAGCCTACAGAAGGGGGTTTGGAACACTGAAGCTTTCTTT. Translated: CASSLQKGVWNTEAFF.

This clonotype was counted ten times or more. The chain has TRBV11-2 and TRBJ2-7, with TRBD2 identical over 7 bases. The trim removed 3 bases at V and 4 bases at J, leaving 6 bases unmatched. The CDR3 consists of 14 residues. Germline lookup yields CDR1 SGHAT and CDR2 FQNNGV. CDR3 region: CASSFGTNVYEQYF. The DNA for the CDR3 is TGTGCCAGCAGCTTTGGGACTAACGTTTACGAGCAGTACTTC.

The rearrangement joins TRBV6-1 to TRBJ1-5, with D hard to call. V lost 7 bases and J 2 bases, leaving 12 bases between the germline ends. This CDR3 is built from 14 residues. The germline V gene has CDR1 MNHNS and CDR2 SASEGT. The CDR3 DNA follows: TGTGCCAGCACAGGAACAGATCGCAATCAGCCCCAGCATTTT. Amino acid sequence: CASTGTDRNQPQHF.

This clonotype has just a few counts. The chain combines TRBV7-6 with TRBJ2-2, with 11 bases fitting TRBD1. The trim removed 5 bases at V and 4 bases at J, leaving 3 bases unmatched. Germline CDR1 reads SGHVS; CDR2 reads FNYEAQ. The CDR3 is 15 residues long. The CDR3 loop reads CASSLDRGLTGELFF. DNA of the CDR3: TGTGCCAGCAGCCTGGACAGGGGGCTCACCGGGGAGCTGTTTTTT.

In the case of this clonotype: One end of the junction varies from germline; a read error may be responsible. DNA for the CDR3: TGTGCCGGCAGTAGGGCAGGGGACTACGAGCAGTACTTC. Translation gives CAGSRAGDYEQYF. The chain employs TRBV2 and TRBJ2-7; D is possibly TRBD1 (6 bases). CDR3 length: 13 residues. Per germline, CDR1 SNHLY and CDR2 FYNNEI.

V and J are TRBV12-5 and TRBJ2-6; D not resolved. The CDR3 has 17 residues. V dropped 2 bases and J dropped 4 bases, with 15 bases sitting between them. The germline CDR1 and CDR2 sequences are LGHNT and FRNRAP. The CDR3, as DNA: TGTGCTAGTGGTTTGTTGGATACTCTGCCCGGGGCCAACGTCCTGACTTTC. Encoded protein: CASGLLDTLPGANVLTF.

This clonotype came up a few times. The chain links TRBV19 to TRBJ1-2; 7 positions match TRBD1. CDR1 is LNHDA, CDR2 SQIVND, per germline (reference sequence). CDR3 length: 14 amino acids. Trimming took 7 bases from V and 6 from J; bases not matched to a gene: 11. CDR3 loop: CASIGQATYHGYTF. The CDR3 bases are TGTGCCAGTATTGGACAGGCGACATACCATGGCTACACCTTC.

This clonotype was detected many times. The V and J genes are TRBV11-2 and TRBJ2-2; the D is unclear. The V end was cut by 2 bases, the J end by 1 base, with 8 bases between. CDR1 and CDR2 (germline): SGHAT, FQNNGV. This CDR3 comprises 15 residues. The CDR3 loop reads CASSLRLENTGELFF. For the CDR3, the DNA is TGTGCCAGCAGCTTAAGACTGGAGAACACCGGGGAGCTGTTTTTT.

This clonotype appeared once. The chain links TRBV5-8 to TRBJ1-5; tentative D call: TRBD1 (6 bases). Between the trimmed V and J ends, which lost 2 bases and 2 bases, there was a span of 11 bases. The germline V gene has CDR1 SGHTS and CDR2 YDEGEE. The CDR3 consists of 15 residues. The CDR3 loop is CASSFYRVGNQPQHF. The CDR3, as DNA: TGTGCCAGCAGCTTTTACAGGGTCGGCAATCAGCCCCAGCATTTT.

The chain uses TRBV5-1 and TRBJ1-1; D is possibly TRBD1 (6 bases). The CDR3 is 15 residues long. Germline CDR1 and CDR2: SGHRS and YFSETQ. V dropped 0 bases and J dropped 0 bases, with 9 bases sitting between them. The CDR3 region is CASSLAGTMNTEAFF. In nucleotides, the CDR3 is TGCGCCAGCAGCTTGGCGGGGACAATGAACACTGAAGCTTTCTTT.

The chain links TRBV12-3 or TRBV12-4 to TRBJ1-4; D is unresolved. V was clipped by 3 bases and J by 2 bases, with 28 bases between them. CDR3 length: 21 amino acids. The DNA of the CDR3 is TGTGCCAGCAGTTTCCTCACTCCCCTACGACCCCTCATCCATACTAATGAAAAACTGTTTTTT. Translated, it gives CASSFLTPLRPLIHTNEKLFF.